This TCR beta chain stems from a study of early T cells in non-severe SARS-CoV-2 infection. This clonotype was recorded many times. The CDR3 loop spans 14 amino acids. V was trimmed by 2 bases and J by 1 base, leaving 8 bases between them. CDR1 LGHNA and CDR2 YSLEER come from the germline V gene. TCRdb re-analysed the 5' RACE reads in MiXCR, keeping a single row per CDR3 protein. The sample shows more than 90,000 distinct CDR3 sequences, 13% of them seen only once. The TCR originated in an adult who was a healthcare worker with PCR-confirmed SARS-CoV-2 infection or an uninfected control (not recorded which). Material for sequencing was whole blood. V gene TRBV4-3 combines with J gene TRBJ1-1, with a tentative D call TRBD1 (5 bases). CDR3 in DNA: TGCGCCAGCAGCCAAAAGACAGCGAACACTGAAGCTTTCTTT. Protein product: CASSQKTANTEAFF.